The 21 T cell receptor beta chains listed next were all sequenced from one sample in a study of shared clonotypes between healthy human individuals. Method: immunoSEQ multiplex PCR; TCRdb's copy keeps in-frame clones and lacks some. The data show roughly 2.1 million clones, 85% to 95% seen once. CD45RO-negative cells were positively selected for CCR7, leaving out terminally differentiated effector memory CD45RA+ cells. Sample: naive CD8+ T cells from PBMCs. These TCRs come from a man younger than 30 in good health. Some clones in this sample may be carry-over from other donors' samples.

This clone was detected only once. The rearrangement links TRBV2 to TRBJ2-3; D unclear. The germline CDR1 and CDR2 sequences are SNHLY and FYNNEI. The CDR3 is 18 amino acids. V lost 2 bases and J lost 6, with 24 bases in between. The DNA for the CDR3 is TGTGCCAGCAGTGAATCGTGGCGGACCCTTGAGATCAAGGATACGCAGTATTTT. Protein sequence: CASSESWRTLEIKDTQYF.

The chain employs TRBV7-9 and TRBJ2-1, with TRBD2 matching 9 bases. The CDR3 has 14 residues. The V segment lost 3 bases and the J segment 8 bases; nucleotides outside the gene matches: 5. CDR1 and CDR2 (germline): SEHNR, FQNEAQ (reference sequence). CDR3 sequence reads: CASSFAGGWDEQFF. In DNA form, the CDR3 reads TGTGCCAGCAGCTTTGCGGGAGGGTGGGATGAGCAGTTCTTC.

The chain is built from TRBV15 and TRBJ2-7; D is perhaps TRBD1 or TRBD2 (5 bases each). This CDR3 is built from 15 residues. From germline, CDR1 is LNHNV and CDR2 YYDKDF (reference sequence). V lost 1 base and J lost 0, with 10 bases in between. The CDR3 loop is CATSRGRDGSYEQYF. The CDR3 region has the DNA TGTGCCACCAGCAGAGGAAGGGACGGCTCCTACGAGCAGTACTTC.

This sequence joins TRBV2 and TRBJ1-1, with D unresolved. From germline, CDR1 is SNHLY and CDR2 FYNNEI. V lost 6 bases and J lost 4, with 12 bases in between. The CDR3 consists of 13 residues. CDR3 residues: CASSQRGGTEAFF. Written as DNA, the CDR3 is TGTGCCAGCAGCCAACGGGGAGGCACTGAAGCTTTCTTT.

The rearrangement links TRBV27 to TRBJ1-2, with D hard to call. The ends were cut back, 5 bases at V and 0 bases at J, with 7 bases in the middle. This CDR3 is built from 13 residues. CDR1 and CDR2 (germline): MNHEY, SMNVEV (reference sequence). The CDR3 DNA reads TGTGCCAGCAGTCCCAGAACTAACTATGGCTACACCTTC. The encoded protein is CASSPRTNYGYTF.

The CDR3 bases are TGTGCCAGCAGCTTAAGGTCGGTGCGGGCCGGGGCCAACGTCCTGACTTTC. Encoded protein: CASSLRSVRAGANVLTF. The chain combines TRBV7-9 with TRBJ2-6, with D possibly matching TRBD2 (5 bases). Per germline, CDR1 SEHNR and CDR2 FQNEAQ (reference sequence). With 2 bases removed from V and 4 bases from J, the gap between germline ends came to 15 bases. The CDR3 is 17 residues long.

This clone was seen only a few times. The rearrangement uses TRBV9 and TRBJ1-1; D gene uncertain. The V gene's germline CDR1 is SGDLS and CDR2 YYNGEE. The CDR3 consists of 13 residues. Trimming took 0 bases from V and 3 from J, leaving 6 bases between them. The CDR3 sequence is CASSVGLYTEAFF. As DNA, the CDR3 is TGTGCCAGCAGCGTAGGTTTGTACACTGAAGCTTTCTTT.

J is TRBJ2-7 and V is TRBV9; 10 bases line up with TRBD1. Germline V gene lookup returns CDR1 SGDLS and CDR2 YYNGEE. The CDR3 runs to 16 residues. The ends lost 4 bases at V and 4 bases at J; junction bases unmatched: 11. CDR3: CASSPEDGQGGYEQYF. CDR3 DNA: TGTGCCAGCAGCCCAGAAGACGGACAGGGGGGGTACGAGCAGTACTTC.

This rearrangement joins TRBV6-5 to TRBJ2-1; tentative D call: TRBD1 (6 bases). This CDR3 has 15 amino acids. CDR1 is MNHEY, CDR2 SVGAGI, per germline. V was clipped by 6 bases and J by 0 bases, with 12 bases between them. The CDR3 reads CASRGTGISYNEQFF. The CDR3 DNA reads TGTGCCAGCAGGGGAACAGGGATCTCCTACAATGAGCAGTTCTTC.

With regard to this clone: Other DNA sequences within the sample encode an identical CDR3. The rearrangement joins TRBV12-5 to TRBJ2-7; weak D call: TRBD2 (5 bases). Trimming took off 1 base at V and 4 bases at J, with 8 bases between the two ends. Germline CDR1 LGHNT, CDR2 FRNRAP. CDR3 length: 13 residues. The CDR3 DNA follows: TGTGCTAGTGGTTTGGGCGGGTCTTACGAGCAGTACTTC. This codes for CASGLGGSYEQYF.

The chain carries TRBV2 and TRBJ2-1; possible D gene TRBD2, 6 bases. The CDR3 has 17 amino acids. V gave up 3 bases and J gave up 1 base, with 16 bases separating them. Germline CDR1 reads SNHLY; CDR2 reads FYNNEI. The CDR3 spells CASSDSPVAESYNEQFF. The CDR3 DNA follows: TGTGCCAGCAGTGATAGTCCGGTAGCGGAGTCCTACAATGAGCAGTTCTTC.

The chain carries TRBV5-8 and TRBJ2-2, with 7 bases aligning to TRBD2. The V gene end was trimmed by 4 bases and the J gene end by 6 bases; junction bases not matched to a gene: 15. CDR3 size: 17 residues. The germline CDR1 and CDR2 sequences are SGHTS and YDEGEE. DNA for the CDR3: TGTGCCAGCAGCCCCATCCACTACCGGGAGGTGGCCGGGGAGCTGTTTTTT. This translates into CASSPIHYREVAGELFF.

The chain couples TRBV6-1 to TRBJ1-4, with D hard to call. This CDR3 contains 15 residues. The V gene's germline CDR1 is MNHNS and CDR2 SASEGT. V was cut by 6 bases and J by 0 bases, with 11 bases left in between. CDR3: CASSEQVATNEKLFF. For the CDR3, the DNA is TGTGCCAGCAGCGAACAAGTTGCAACTAATGAAAAACTGTTTTTT.

The CDR3 DNA follows: TGTGCCAGCAGTACCGGGACTAGTGGCGATGAGCAGTTCTTC. Encoded protein: CASSTGTSGDEQFF. J is TRBJ2-1 and V is TRBV4-2; 8 bases fit TRBD2. CDR1 is LGHNA, CDR2 YNFKEQ, per germline. CDR3 length: 14 residues. Unmatched junction bases numbered 9, after V lost 6 bases and J lost 8 bases.

With respect to this clone: Other DNA sequences of this sample code for an identical CDR3. V gene TRBV11-2 combines with J gene TRBJ2-1; D assignment may be TRBD1 or TRBD2 (5 bases each). Looked up from germline, CDR1 is SGHAT and CDR2 is FQNNGV. CDR3 length equals 15 residues. Trimming cost V 1 base and J 8 bases, with 15 bases left between them. CDR3: CASSLGGRPRDEQFF. CDR3 sequence (DNA): TGTGCCAGCAGCTTAGGGGGACGACCGCGGGATGAGCAGTTCTTC.

This chain joins TRBV7-3 and TRBJ1-1; TRBD1 agrees at 7 bases. The CDR3 loop spans 17 amino acids. Germline CDR1 SGHTA, CDR2 FQGTGA. V shed 5 bases, J shed 5 bases, and the junction held 17 bases outside the gene matches. CDR3 sequence: CASSPRDFRGPGTEAFF. CDR3 bases: TGTGCCAGCAGCCCACGGGACTTTAGGGGGCCGGGTACTGAAGCTTTCTTT.

V gene TRBV7-9 combines with J gene TRBJ2-2; D remains ambiguous. The V gene's germline CDR1 is SEHNR and CDR2 FQNEAQ (reference sequence). The CDR3 has 16 amino acids. The germline V and J ends were trimmed by 0 bases and 4 bases, with 12 bases remaining between them. In nucleotides, the CDR3 is TGTGCCAGCAGCTTAGCGCCAAGGGCGAGCACCGGGGAGCTGTTTTTT. Its translation is CASSLAPRASTGELFF.

The gene calls are TRBV28 and TRBJ1-1; weak D call: TRBD1 (5 bases). V was shortened by 8 bases and J by 4 bases, with 20 bases between the two germline ends. Germline values: CDR1 MDHEN, CDR2 SYDVKM. There are 15 residues in the CDR3. This CDR3 is CASGRTGGLATEAFF. The DNA for the CDR3 is TGTGCCAGCGGGCGTACTGGGGGGTTGGCCACTGAAGCTTTCTTT.

The CDR3 nucleotides read TGTGCCAGCAGTTTCGGTGCCTGGACTGAAGCTTTCTTT. As protein: CASSFGAWTEAFF. V usage is TRBV28 and J usage is TRBJ1-1; D unresolved. V shed 3 bases and J shed 5 bases, with 10 bases lying between them. The germline CDR1 and CDR2 sequences are MDHEN and SYDVKM. The CDR3 loop spans 13 amino acids.

The gene calls are TRBV29-1 and TRBJ1-3; D not resolved. The CDR3 extends over 15 amino acids. Looked up from germline, CDR1 is SQVTM and CDR2 is ANQGSEA. V shed 7 bases and J shed 0 bases, with 16 bases lying between them. The CDR3 loop reads CSALTLIGSGNTIYF. CDR3 DNA sequence: TGCAGCGCCCTGACACTCATAGGCTCTGGAAACACCATATATTTT.

The rearrangement links TRBV19 to TRBJ1-5; D is ambiguous. The CDR3 is 15 residues long. Germline values: CDR1 LNHDA, CDR2 SQIVND (reference sequence). Trimming took off 3 bases at V and 5 bases at J, with 14 bases between the two ends. The CDR3 region is CASSIWGNLDQPQHF. CDR3 bases: TGTGCCAGTAGTATTTGGGGTAACTTGGATCAGCCCCAGCATTTT.